Listed here are 7 T cell receptor beta chains from one sample, sequenced in a study of cytomegalovirus exposure and HLA in healthy donors. PCR involved 60 Vbeta and 13 Jbeta primers. Profiled with immunoSEQ multiplex PCR; TCRdb holds only in-frame clones, not every one. Of more than 150,000 clones in the sample, approximately 79% were seen once. The specimen sequenced was PBMCs. These receptors came from a girl aged 5 to 17 in good health and CMV-seropositive.

The chain links TRBV25-1 to TRBJ2-4; D might be TRBD1 (5 bases). Germline CDR1 MGHDK, CDR2 SYGVNS. V lost 1 base, J lost 7 bases, and 8 bases lay in between. CDR3 length: 13 residues. CDR3 in DNA: TGTGCCAGCAGTGAATCCCAGGGCAACATTCAGTACTTC. Protein product: CASSESQGNIQYF.

This chain uses TRBV10-3 with TRBJ2-5; TRBD1 is a possible D gene (6 bases). The DNA end lines up better with TRBJ2-7; the J call may be wrong. Germline V gene data show CDR1 as ENHRY and CDR2 as SYGVKD. CDR3 length: 14 residues. As DNA, the CDR3 is TGTGCCATCAGTGACGGGACGGACAGATACGAGCAGTACTTC. It yields the protein CAISDGTDRYEQYF.

This chain joins TRBV19 and TRBJ1-1; no reliable D call. The germline V gene encodes CDR1 LNHDA and CDR2 SQIVND (reference sequence). CDR3 length: 14 amino acids. Between the trimmed V and J ends, which lost 5 bases and 2 bases, there was a span of 12 bases. The DNA for the CDR3 is TGTGCCAGTAGTCTTCAGACAAAAAACACTGAAGCTTTCTTT. Protein product: CASSLQTKNTEAFF.

This chain uses TRBV6-1 with TRBJ1-1; D gene unclear. Germline V CDR1 and CDR2: MNHNS, SASEGT. The CDR3 covers 13 residues. Trimming took 6 bases from V and 0 from J, leaving 8 bases between them. CDR3 in amino acids: CASRLEVNTEAFF. The DNA for the CDR3 is TGTGCCAGCAGGTTGGAGGTGAACACTGAAGCTTTCTTT.

V gene TRBV9 combines with J gene TRBJ2-1; D possibly corresponds to TRBD2 (7 bases). The CDR3 contains 16 residues. V lost 0 bases and J 0 bases, leaving 10 bases between the germline ends. Germline-derived CDR1 and CDR2 are SGDLS and YYNGEE. CDR3 in DNA: TGTGCCAGCAGCGTAGGAGGGGGGGGCTCCTACAATGAGCAGTTCTTC. It encodes CASSVGGGGSYNEQFF.

The chain links TRBV27 to TRBJ2-1, with 11 bases aligning to TRBD1. The CDR3 covers 14 residues. V lost 5 bases, J lost 9 bases, and 6 bases stayed unmatched. The germline V gene has CDR1 MNHEY and CDR2 SMNVEV (reference sequence). CDR3 residues: CASSGDRGFGEQFF. Written as DNA, the CDR3 is TGTGCCAGCAGTGGGGACAGGGGGTTTGGTGAGCAGTTCTTC.

The chain employs TRBV5-6 and TRBJ2-5; a possible D gene is TRBD1 (5 bases). This CDR3 is built from 12 residues. The germline V gene has CDR1 SGHDT and CDR2 YYEEEE. Trimming cost V 0 bases and J 5 bases, with 5 bases left between them. The CDR3 DNA sequence: TGTGCCAGCAGCTTGGAGGGGGAGACCCAGTACTTC. Its protein is CASSLEGETQYF.